This TCR beta chain originates from a study of Ad26.COV2.S vaccination and SARS-CoV-2 variants (dated by TCRdb to about 2021). The study in broad terms: Donors in the vaccine arm were drawn from COV1001, a phase I-IIa trial of Ad26.COV2.S in healthy adults that was multicentre, randomized, double-blind and placebo-controlled. Trial participants were randomized into five groups of five: low-dose or high-dose Ad26.COV2.S given once or twice, or placebo on both occasions. The TCR-sequenced set comprised approximately 32 samples: around 20 Ad26.COV2.S vaccine recipients, 5 placebo recipients and 8 SARS-CoV-2 convalescent individuals. Ad26.COV2.S was given intramuscularly at 5x10^10 or 1x10^11 viral particles, as a single shot or as two shots 56 days apart. Throughout the experiments and outcome assessment, investigators stayed blinded to trial group allocation. TCRbeta repertoire sequencing was used to assess the specificity and breadth of SARS-CoV-2-reactive T cell receptors after Ad26.COV2.S vaccination. Results and caveats for the whole study, not just this receptor: The study was not powered to compare responses between vaccine doses or regimens. After vaccination, spike-specific CD8+ and CD4+ T cell responses were reported to show substantial breadth. The authors noted that the TCR breadth and depth analyses may have underestimated total T cell responses. Higher spike-specific TCR breadth was observed in Ad26.COV2.S recipients than in placebo recipients (P = 0.0014). Vaccine and placebo recipients had comparable non-spike TCR breadth, which fits with the vaccine containing only spike.

The germline ends are 13 bases apart after V is trimmed by 3 bases and J by 4 bases. Including the terminal cysteine and phenylalanine, the CDR3 comprises 15 residues. Only the CDR3 DNA stays, 45 bases, in frame from base 1. As encoded in the germline V gene, CDR1 is SGHTA while CDR2 is FQGNSA. According to the study, the label for this sample's treatment or condition signals: about 20 received Ad26.COV2.S at low or high dose, single or two shots; about 5 received placebo; per-sample allocation not given. Repertoires of vaccine and placebo recipients were sequenced from samples taken on day 63 after the first injection. Cohort 1b enrolled around 23 adults aged 18-55 years at a single site in Boston, USA, between 29 July and 7 August 2020. Ad26.COV2.S was a replication-incompetent adenovirus type 26 vector expressing a prefusion-stabilized SARS-CoV-2 spike protein from the original Wuhan strain. Turning to this clone: The target of this receptor is not known. Base qualities are missing; no much larger clone stands one base away.

The immunoSEQ Assay was the method used to sequence TCRbeta CDR3 regions. After extraction, genomic DNA underwent amplification by bias-controlled multiplex PCR, followed by high-throughput sequencing. The authors processed their data as follows. Collapsing and filtering of sequences were performed to quantify the absolute abundance of each unique TCRbeta CDR3 region. T cell fraction was estimated by normalizing TCRbeta template counts to usable DNA, which was measured by amplifying reference genes present in all nucleated cells. Repertoire TCRs were annotated as SARS-CoV-2-specific by exact matching of V gene, CDR3 amino acid sequence and J gene to a known reactive TCR set. MIRA supplied the reference SARS-CoV-2 TCR set, which was filtered for enrichment in COVID-19-positive ImmuneCODE repertoires so that public or cross-reactive TCRs were removed. Using the MIRA antigens, annotated TCRs were further analysed by specific ORF or by position within an ORF. Breadth was defined as the number of annotated unique rearrangements divided by the total number of unique productive rearrangements, and depth was defined as the summed frequency of the annotated unique rearrangements. Group comparisons of TCR breadth used two-sided Wilcoxon rank-sum tests. TCRdb's version of the immuneACCESS table is confined to in-frame rearrangements and falls short of the full clone set. An unresolved V gene accounts for under half of the shortfall where checked; the remainder is of unknown origin. The DNA was the basis for D and trimming; V, J and clone size are from that table. The sample table records a few hundred thousand clones; around 87% of these occur just once. The top ten constitute approximately 3.6% of the sample.

Sequenced material: peripheral blood, taken in a trial of Ad26.COV2.S vaccine versus placebo. The rearranged chain carries TRBV7-2 and TRBJ1-5, and perhaps TRBD1 as D gene, on 6 matching bases. This clonotype was sampled from a person between 18 and 60 years old who received the Ad26.COV2.S COVID-19 vaccine or a placebo. Read as DNA, the sequence is TGTGCCAGCAGCTTTGATACAGGGAGAAATCAGCCCCAGCATTTT. Its translation reads: CASSFDTGRNQPQHF.